Listed here is a single T cell receptor (beta chain). No antigen is known for it. This sample was included in a study of CD8 T cell repertoires and HIV-1 epitope variants. Study findings and constraints: This assay reports beta chains of antigen-expanded cells, not T cell function.

Germline CDR1 MDHEN, CDR2 SYDVKM. The V end lost 7 bases, the J end lost 3 bases, and 15 bases lay between the germline ends. This CDR3 has 14 residues. Clones were read by immunoSEQ multiplex PCR, and TCRdb kept only the in-frame ones, dropping some. The sample records fewer than 6,500 clones, about 69% being singletons. The chain has TRBV28 and TRBJ1-1; no definite D call. This clonotype was obtained from a male donor with HIV. The sample taken for sequencing was cultured CD8+ T cells derived from PBMCs. DNA of the CDR3: TGTGCCAGCAACCGCAGGAGTGTGGACACTGAAGCTTTCTTT. It specifies CASNRRSVDTEAFF. Drawing the rest from reference TRBV28 and TRBJ1-1, the complete variable domain is DVKVTQSSRYLVKRTGEKVFLECVQDMDHENMFWYRQDPGLGLRLIYFSYDVKMKEKGDIPEGYSVSREKKERFSLILESASTNQTSMYLCASNRRSVDTEAFFGQGTRLTVV.